The 11 T cell receptor beta chains presented below share a single source sample, sequenced in a study of blood T cell repertoires in COVID-19. This table comes from immunoSEQ multiplex PCR, and its TCRdb copy is limited to in-frame clones, with some not included. Of over 200,000 clones listed, over 70% are singletons. Sequenced material: PBMCs or T cells enriched from blood (not recorded which). The receptors come from a young woman who had been exposed to COVID-19.

The chain combines TRBV5-4 with TRBJ1-6; TRBD1 matches 7 bases. The CDR3 runs to 17 residues. The germline CDR1 and CDR2 sequences are SGHNT and YYREEE (reference sequence). The ends lost 7 bases at V and 2 bases at J; junction bases unmatched: 12. The CDR3 spells CASSFGTDVTYNSPLHF. Written as DNA, the CDR3 is TGTGCCAGCTCGTTTGGGACAGACGTTACCTATAATTCACCCCTCCACTTT.

The genes are TRBV19 and TRBJ1-2, with 8 bases matching TRBD1. The junction had 10 bases not matched to a gene; V was cut back by 3 bases and J by 7 bases. Germline CDR1 is LNHDA and CDR2 is SQIVND (reference sequence). This CDR3 is 15 amino acids long. This chain's CDR3 is CASSIYGDRTGGYTF. As DNA, the CDR3 is TGTGCCAGTAGTATTTATGGGGACAGGACGGGTGGCTACACCTTC.

V usage is TRBV6-2 or TRBV6-3 and J usage is TRBJ1-3, with unresolved D. This CDR3 has 18 amino acids. The germline CDR1 and CDR2 sequences are MNHEY and SVGEGT. Trimming stripped 3 bases from V and 0 bases from J, with 18 bases between. The CDR3 loop reads CASSYLGSAISSGNTIYF. CDR3 nucleotide sequence: TGTGCCAGCAGTTATCTCGGTTCCGCTATTAGCTCTGGAAACACCATATATTTT.

This clone was picked up a small number of times. The V gene is TRBV6-2 or TRBV6-3, the J gene TRBJ2-7; no reliable D call. Germline V gene sequence: CDR1 MNHEY, CDR2 SVGEGT. This CDR3 region has 14 residues. Between the trimmed V and J ends, which lost 3 bases and 0 bases, there was a span of 9 bases. This chain's CDR3 is CASSYGDLSYEQYF. DNA for the CDR3: TGTGCCAGCAGTTATGGAGATCTCTCCTACGAGCAGTACTTC.

The V gene is TRBV19, the J gene TRBJ2-1; D gene unclear. Germline V gene data show CDR1 as LNHDA and CDR2 as SQIVND (reference sequence). CDR3 length: 14 residues. Trimming pared 2 bases from V and 0 bases from J, leaving 5 bases between. CDR3 sequence (DNA): TGTGCCAGTAGTATAACCAGCTCCTACAATGAGCAGTTCTTC. Amino acids: CASSITSSYNEQFF.

Concerning this clone itself: The sample carries other DNA sequences with the same CDR3. V is TRBV9 and J is TRBJ1-5, with 7 bases matching TRBD1. Germline values: CDR1 SGDLS, CDR2 YYNGEE. V shed 0 bases, J shed 1 base, and the junction held 1 base outside the gene matches. The CDR3 extends over 15 amino acids. The CDR3 loop reads CASSVGQGSNQPQHF. The CDR3 coding sequence is TGTGCCAGCAGCGTAGGACAGGGAAGCAATCAGCCCCAGCATTTT.

The V call is TRBV19, the J call TRBJ1-5; maybe TRBD1 (6 bases). Germline CDR1 reads LNHDA; CDR2 reads SQIVND (reference sequence). CDR3 length: 17 amino acids. V lost 3 bases and J lost 1, with 16 bases in between. The CDR3, as DNA: TGTGCCAGTAGTATCCAAGCCCTGAGGGGGAGCAATCAGCCCCAGCATTTT. This codes for CASSIQALRGSNQPQHF.

This chain links TRBV19 with TRBJ1-1; 8 nucleotides line up with TRBD1. CDR1 and CDR2 (germline): LNHDA, SQIVND (reference sequence). The CDR3 is 15 residues long. The V and J ends lost 4 bases and 11 bases, in that order; junction bases with no gene match: 15. The chain's CDR3 is CASSNPWGRGPRAFF. The DNA for the CDR3 is TGTGCCAGTAGTAACCCGTGGGGCAGGGGGCCGAGGGCTTTCTTT.

This rearrangement joins TRBV19 to TRBJ1-2; 7 bases agree with TRBD1. With 7 bases clipped from V and 3 bases from J, the junction kept 8 bases outside the gene matches. In germline, CDR1 is LNHDA, CDR2 SQIVND (reference sequence). This CDR3 contains 14 residues. In DNA, the CDR3 is TGTGCCAGTAAATTAGGGGGCCTCGACTATGGCTACACCTTC. This translates into CASKLGGLDYGYTF. Supplemented by reference TRBV19 and TRBJ1-2, the full variable domain reads DGGITQSPKYLFRKEGQNVTLSCEQNLNHDAMYWYRQDPGQGLRLIYYSQIVNDFQKGDIAEGYSVSREKKESFPLTVTSAQKNPTAFYLCASKLGGLDYGYTFGSGTRLTVV.

The chain recombines TRBV7-6 with TRBJ1-6, with 9 positions matching TRBD1. V shed 1 base, J shed 5 bases, and the junction held 3 bases outside the gene matches. The CDR3 runs 16 residues. In germline, CDR1 is SGHVS, CDR2 FNYEAQ. The chain's CDR3 is CASSLEGTGNNSPLHF. The CDR3 DNA is TGTGCCAGCAGCTTAGAGGGGACAGGGAATAATTCACCCCTCCACTTT.

This rearrangement joins TRBV3-1 (or the pseudogene TRBV3-2) to TRBJ2-5; 10 bases agree with TRBD2. The V gene's germline CDR1 is LGHDT and CDR2 YNNKEL (reference sequence). The CDR3 contains 18 residues. V was pared by 1 base and J by 4 bases, with 12 bases of the junction left unmatched. This chain's CDR3 is CASSQGPAGGPFRETQYF. Written as DNA, the CDR3 is TGTGCCAGCAGCCAAGGACCAGCGGGAGGGCCCTTCAGAGAGACCCAGTACTTC.